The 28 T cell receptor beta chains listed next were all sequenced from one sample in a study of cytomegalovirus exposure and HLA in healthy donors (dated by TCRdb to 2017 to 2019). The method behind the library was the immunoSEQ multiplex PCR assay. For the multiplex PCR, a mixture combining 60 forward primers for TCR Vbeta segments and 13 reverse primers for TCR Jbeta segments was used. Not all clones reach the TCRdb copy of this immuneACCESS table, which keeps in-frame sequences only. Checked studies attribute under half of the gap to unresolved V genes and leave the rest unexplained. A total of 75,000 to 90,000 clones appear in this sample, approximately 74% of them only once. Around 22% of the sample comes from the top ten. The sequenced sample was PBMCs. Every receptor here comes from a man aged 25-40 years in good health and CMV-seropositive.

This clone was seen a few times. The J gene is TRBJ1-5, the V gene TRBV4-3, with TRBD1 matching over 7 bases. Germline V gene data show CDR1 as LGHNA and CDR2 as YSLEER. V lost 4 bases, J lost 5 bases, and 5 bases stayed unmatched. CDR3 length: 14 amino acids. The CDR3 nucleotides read TGCGCCAGCAGCCCCGACAGGGATGATCAGCCCCAGCATTTT. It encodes CASSPDRDDQPQHF.

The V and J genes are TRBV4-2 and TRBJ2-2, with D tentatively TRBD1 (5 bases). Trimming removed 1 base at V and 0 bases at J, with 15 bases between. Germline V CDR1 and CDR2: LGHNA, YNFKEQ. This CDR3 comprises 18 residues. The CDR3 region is CASSQAPTGFANTGELFF. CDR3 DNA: TGTGCCAGCAGCCAAGCCCCAACAGGTTTCGCGAACACCGGGGAGCTGTTTTTT.

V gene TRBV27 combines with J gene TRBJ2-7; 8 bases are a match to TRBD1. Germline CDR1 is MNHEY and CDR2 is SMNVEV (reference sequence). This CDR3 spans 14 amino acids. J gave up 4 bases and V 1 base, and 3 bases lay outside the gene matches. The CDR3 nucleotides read TGTGCCAGCAGTTTATTTCAGGGGGCTTACGAGCAGTACTTC. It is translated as CASSLFQGAYEQYF.

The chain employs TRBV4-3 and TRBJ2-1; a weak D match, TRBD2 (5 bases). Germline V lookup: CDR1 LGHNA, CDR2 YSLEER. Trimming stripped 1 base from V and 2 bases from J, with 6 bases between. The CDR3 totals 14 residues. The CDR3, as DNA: TGCGCCAGCAGCCAAGGAGGGACCTACAATGAGCAGTTCTTC. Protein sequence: CASSQGGTYNEQFF.

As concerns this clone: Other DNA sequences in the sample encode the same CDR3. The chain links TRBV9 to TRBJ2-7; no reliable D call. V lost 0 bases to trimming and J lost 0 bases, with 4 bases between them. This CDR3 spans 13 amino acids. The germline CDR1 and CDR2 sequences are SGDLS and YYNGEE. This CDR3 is CASSVGSSYEQYF. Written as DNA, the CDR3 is TGTGCCAGCAGCGTAGGCAGCTCCTACGAGCAGTACTTC. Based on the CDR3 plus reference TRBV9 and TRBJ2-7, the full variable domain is DSGVTQTPKHLITATGQRVTLRCSPRSGDLSVYWYQQSLDQGLQFLIQYYNGEERAKGNILERFSAQQFPDLHSELNLSSLELGDSALYFCASSVGSSYEQYFGPGTRLTVT.

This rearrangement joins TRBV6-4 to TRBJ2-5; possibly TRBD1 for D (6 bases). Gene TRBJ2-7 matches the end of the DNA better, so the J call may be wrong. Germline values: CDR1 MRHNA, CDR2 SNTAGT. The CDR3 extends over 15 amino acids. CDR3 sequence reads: CASSVQGGSVYEQYF. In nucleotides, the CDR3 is TGTGCCAGCAGTGTCCAAGGGGGAAGTGTCTACGAGCAGTACTTC.

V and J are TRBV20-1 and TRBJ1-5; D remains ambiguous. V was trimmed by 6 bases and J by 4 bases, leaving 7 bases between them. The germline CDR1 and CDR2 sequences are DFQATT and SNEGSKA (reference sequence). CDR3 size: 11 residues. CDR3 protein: CSAADNQPQHF. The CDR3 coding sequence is TGCAGTGCAGCGGATAATCAGCCCCAGCATTTT.

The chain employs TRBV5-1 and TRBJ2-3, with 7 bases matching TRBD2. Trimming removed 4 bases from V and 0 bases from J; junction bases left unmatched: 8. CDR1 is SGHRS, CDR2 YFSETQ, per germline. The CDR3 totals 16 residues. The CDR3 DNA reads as TGCGCCAGCAGCCGAATCCTAGCGGCGAGCACAGATACGCAGTATTTT. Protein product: CASSRILAASTDTQYF.

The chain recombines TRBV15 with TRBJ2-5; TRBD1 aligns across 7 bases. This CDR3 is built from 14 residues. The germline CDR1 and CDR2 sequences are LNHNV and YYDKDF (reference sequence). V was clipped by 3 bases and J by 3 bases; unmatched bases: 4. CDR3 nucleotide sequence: TGTGCCACCAGCAGTGACAGGGAAAAAGAGACCCAGTACTTC. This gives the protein CATSSDREKETQYF.

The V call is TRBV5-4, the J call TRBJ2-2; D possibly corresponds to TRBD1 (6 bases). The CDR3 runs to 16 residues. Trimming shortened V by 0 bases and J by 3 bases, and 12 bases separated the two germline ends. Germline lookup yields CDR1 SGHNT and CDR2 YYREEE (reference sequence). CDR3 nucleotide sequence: TGTGCCAGCAGCTTGGCCAGGGGCGCAGACACCGGGGAGCTGTTTTTT. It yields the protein CASSLARGADTGELFF.

This CDR3 reads CASSAPTGAPYEQYF. Written as DNA, the CDR3 is TGTGCCAGCAGCGCCCCAACAGGGGCCCCCTACGAGCAGTACTTC. This rearrangement joins TRBV7-9 to TRBJ2-7, with 7 bases identical to TRBD1. The CDR3 covers 15 residues. With V trimmed by 5 bases and J by 2 bases, 9 bases remained unmatched. Germline loops: CDR1 SEHNR, CDR2 FQNEAQ (reference sequence).

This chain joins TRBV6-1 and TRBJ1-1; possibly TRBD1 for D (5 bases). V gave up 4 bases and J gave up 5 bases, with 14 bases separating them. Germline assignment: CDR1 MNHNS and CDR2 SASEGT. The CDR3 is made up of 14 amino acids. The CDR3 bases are TGTGCCAGCAGTGTGGACATAGGAAGGACTGAAGCTTTCTTT. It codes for CASSVDIGRTEAFF.

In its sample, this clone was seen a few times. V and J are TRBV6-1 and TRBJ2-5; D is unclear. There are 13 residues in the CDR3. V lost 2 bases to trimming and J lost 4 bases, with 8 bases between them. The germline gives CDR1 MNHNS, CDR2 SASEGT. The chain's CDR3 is CASSESAGETQYF. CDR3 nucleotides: TGTGCCAGCAGTGAATCGGCAGGAGAGACCCAGTACTTC.

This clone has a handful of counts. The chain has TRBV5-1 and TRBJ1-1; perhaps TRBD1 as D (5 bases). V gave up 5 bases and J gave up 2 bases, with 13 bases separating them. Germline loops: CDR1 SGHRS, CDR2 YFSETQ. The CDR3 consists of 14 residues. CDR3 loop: CASSFREGNTEAFF. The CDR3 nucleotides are TGCGCCAGCAGTTTCAGGGAGGGAAACACTGAAGCTTTCTTT.

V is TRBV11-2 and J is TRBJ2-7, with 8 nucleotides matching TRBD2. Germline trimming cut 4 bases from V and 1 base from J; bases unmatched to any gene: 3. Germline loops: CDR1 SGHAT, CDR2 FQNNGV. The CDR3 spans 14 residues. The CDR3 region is CASSSSGGSYEQYF. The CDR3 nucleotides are TGTGCCAGCAGCTCCTCGGGAGGGTCCTACGAGCAGTACTTC.

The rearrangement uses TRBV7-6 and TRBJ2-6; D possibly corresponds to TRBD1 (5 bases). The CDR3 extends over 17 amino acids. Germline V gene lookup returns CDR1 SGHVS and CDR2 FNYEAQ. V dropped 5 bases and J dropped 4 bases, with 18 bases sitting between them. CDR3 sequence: CASSPAQGNSGANVLTF. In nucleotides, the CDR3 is TGTGCCAGCAGCCCTGCGCAGGGAAACTCCGGGGCCAACGTCCTGACTTTC.

CDR3 amino acids: CASSSGGTRSGNTIYF. CDR3 DNA sequence: TGTGCCAGCAGCTCGGGGGGGACCCGCTCTGGAAACACCATATATTTT. V and J are TRBV9 and TRBJ1-3, with D perhaps TRBD1 (5 bases). The V gene lost 4 bases and the J gene lost 0 bases, with 14 bases spanning the gap. CDR1 is SGDLS and CDR2 is YYNGEE in the germline V gene. This CDR3 region has 16 residues.

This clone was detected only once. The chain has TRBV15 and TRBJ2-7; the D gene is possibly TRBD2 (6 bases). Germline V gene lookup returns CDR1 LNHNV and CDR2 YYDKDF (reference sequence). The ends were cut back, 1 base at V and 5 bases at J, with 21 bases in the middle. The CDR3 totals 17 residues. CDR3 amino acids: CATSRGRVGALVHEQYF. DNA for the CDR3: TGTGCCACCAGCAGAGGGAGGGTTGGGGCCCTTGTCCACGAGCAGTACTTC. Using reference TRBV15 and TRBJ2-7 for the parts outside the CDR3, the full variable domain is DAMVIQNPRYQVTQFGKPVTLSCSQTLNHNVMYWYQQKSSQAPKLLFHYYDKDFNNEADTPDNFQSRRPNTSFCFLDIRSPGLGDTAMYLCATSRGRVGALVHEQYFGPGTRLTVT.

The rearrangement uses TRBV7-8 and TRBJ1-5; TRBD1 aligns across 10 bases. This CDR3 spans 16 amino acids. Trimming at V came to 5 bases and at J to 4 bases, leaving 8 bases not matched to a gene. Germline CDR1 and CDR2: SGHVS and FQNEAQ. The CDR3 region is CASSPHGQGVNQPQHF. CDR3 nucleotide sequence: TGTGCCAGCAGCCCTCACGGACAGGGGGTAAATCAGCCCCAGCATTTT.

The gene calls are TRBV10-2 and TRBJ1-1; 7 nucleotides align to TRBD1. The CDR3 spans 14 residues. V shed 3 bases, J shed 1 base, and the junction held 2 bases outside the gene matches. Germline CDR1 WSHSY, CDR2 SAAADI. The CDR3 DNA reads TGCGCCAGCAGTGACGACAGGGAGAACACTGAAGCTTTCTTT. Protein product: CASSDDRENTEAFF.

CDR3 in amino acids: CAISESEQGDGQPQHF. In DNA, the CDR3 is TGTGCCATCAGTGAGTCGGAGCAGGGTGACGGTCAGCCCCAGCATTTT. The chain combines TRBV10-3 with TRBJ1-5; possible D gene TRBD1, 5 bases. Per the germline V gene, CDR1 is ENHRY and CDR2 is SYGVKD. Between the trimmed V and J ends, which lost 0 bases and 6 bases, there was a span of 15 bases. There are 16 residues in the CDR3.

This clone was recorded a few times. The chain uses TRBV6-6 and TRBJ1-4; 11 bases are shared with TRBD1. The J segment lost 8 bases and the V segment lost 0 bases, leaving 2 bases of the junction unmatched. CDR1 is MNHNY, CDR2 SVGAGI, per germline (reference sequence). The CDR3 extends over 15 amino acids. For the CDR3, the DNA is TGTGCCAGCAGTTACTCCGGGACAGGGGGGGAAAAACTGTTTTTT. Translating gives CASSYSGTGGEKLFF.

Here the CDR3 reads CASSLGQGGRTGELFF. CDR3 nucleotide sequence: TGTGCCAGCTCCCTCGGACAGGGGGGAAGGACCGGGGAGCTGTTTTTT. This chain connects TRBV18 to TRBJ2-2; 10 bases match TRBD1. With 6 bases clipped from V and 5 bases from J, the junction kept 9 bases outside the gene matches. CDR3 size: 16 residues. Germline-derived CDR1 and CDR2 are KGHSH and LQKENI.

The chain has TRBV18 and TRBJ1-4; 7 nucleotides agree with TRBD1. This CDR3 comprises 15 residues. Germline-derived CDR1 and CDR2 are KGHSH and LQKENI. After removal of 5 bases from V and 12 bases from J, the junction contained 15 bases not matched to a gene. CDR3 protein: CASSSDRAYSDQLFF. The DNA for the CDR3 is TGTGCCAGCTCATCAGACAGGGCTTATTCGGACCAACTGTTTTTT.

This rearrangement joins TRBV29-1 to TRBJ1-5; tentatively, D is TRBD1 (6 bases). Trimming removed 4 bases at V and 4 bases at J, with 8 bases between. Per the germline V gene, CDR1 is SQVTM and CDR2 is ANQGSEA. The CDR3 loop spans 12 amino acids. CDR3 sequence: CSVVTGNQPQHF. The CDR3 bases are TGCAGCGTTGTAACAGGGAATCAGCCCCAGCATTTT.

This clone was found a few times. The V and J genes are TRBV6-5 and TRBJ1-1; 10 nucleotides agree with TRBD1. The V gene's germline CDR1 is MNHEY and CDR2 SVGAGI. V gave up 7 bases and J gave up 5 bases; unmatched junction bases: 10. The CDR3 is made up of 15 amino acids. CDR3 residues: CASTGTGESGTEAFF. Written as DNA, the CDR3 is TGTGCCAGCACCGGGACAGGGGAATCCGGGACTGAAGCTTTCTTT.

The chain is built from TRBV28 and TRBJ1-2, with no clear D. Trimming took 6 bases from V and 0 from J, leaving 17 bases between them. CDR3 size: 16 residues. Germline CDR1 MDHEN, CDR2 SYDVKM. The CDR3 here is CASSRLAGSANYGYTF. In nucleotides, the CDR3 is TGTGCCAGCAGCCGCCTTGCGGGAAGCGCTAACTATGGCTACACCTTC.

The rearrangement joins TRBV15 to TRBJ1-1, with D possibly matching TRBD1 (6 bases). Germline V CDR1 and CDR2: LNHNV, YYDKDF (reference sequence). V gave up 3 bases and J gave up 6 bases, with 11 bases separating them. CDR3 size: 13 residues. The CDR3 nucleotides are TGTGCCACCAGCAGGAGGGGGACCCCTGAAGCTTTCTTT. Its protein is CATSRRGTPEAFF.